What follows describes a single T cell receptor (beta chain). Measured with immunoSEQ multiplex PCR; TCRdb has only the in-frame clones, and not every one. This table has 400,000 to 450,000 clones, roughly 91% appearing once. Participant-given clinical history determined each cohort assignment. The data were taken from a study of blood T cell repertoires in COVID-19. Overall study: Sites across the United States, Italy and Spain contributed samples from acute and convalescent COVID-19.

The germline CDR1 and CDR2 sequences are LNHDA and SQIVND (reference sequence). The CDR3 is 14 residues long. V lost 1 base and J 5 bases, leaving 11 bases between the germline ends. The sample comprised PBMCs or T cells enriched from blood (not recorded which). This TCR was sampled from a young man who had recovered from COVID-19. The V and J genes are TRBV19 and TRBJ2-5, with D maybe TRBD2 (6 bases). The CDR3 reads CASSIAGGWETQYF. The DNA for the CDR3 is TGTGCCAGTAGTATAGCCGGAGGGTGGGAGACCCAGTACTTC.